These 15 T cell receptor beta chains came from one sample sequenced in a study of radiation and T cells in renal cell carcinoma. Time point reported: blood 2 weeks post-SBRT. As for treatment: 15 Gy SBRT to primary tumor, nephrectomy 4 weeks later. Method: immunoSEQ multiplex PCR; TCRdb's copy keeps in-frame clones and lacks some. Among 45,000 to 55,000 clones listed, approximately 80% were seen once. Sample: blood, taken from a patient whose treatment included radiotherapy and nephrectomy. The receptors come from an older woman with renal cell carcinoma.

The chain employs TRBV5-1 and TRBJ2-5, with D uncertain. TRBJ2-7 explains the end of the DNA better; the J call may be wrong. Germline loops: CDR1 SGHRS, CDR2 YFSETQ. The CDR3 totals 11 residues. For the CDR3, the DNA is TGCGCCAGCAGTGAACAGTACGAGCAGTACTTC. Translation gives CASSEQYEQYF.

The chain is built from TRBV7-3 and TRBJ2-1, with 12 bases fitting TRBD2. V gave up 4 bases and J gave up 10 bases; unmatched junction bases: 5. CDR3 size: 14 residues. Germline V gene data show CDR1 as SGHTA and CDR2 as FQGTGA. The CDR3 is CASSSGLAGSEQFF. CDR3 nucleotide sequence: TGTGCCAGCAGCTCCGGACTAGCGGGGTCGGAGCAGTTCTTC.

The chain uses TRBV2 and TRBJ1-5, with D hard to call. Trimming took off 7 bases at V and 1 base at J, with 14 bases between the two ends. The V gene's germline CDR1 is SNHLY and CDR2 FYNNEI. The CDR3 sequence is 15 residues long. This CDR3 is CASTQVLGSNQPQHF. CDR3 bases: TGTGCCAGCACTCAAGTTTTGGGAAGCAATCAGCCCCAGCATTTT.

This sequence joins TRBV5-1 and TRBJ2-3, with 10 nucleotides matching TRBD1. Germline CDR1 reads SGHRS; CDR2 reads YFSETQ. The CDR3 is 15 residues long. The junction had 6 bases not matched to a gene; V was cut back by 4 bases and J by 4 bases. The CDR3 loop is CASSPGGQGSDTQYF. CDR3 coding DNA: TGCGCCAGCAGCCCAGGGGGACAGGGGTCAGATACGCAGTATTTT.

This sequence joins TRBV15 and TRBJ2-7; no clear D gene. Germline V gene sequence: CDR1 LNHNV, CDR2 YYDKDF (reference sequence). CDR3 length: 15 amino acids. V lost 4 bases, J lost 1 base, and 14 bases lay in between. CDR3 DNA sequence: TGTGCCACCAGCAATAGTCGGGCGGCGTCCTACGAGCAGTACTTC. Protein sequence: CATSNSRAASYEQYF.

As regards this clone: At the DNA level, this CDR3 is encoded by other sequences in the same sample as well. CDR3 nucleotides: TGTGCCAGCTCACCAGGCCAGGAGGATCAGCCCCAGCATTTT. It yields the protein CASSPGQEDQPQHF. The chain uses TRBV18 and TRBJ1-5; no firm D call. With 2 bases removed from V and 5 bases from J, the gap between germline ends came to 10 bases. CDR3 size: 14 residues. CDR1 is KGHSH and CDR2 is LQKENI in the germline V gene.

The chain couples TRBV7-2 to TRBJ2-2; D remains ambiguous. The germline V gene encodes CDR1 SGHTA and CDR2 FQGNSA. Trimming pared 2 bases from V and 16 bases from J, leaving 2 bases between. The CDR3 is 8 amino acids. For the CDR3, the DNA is TGTGCCAGCAGCTTATGGTTTTTT. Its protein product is CASSLWFF.

CDR3 amino acids: CASSSSGGAGETQYF. The CDR3 coding sequence is TGTGCCAGCAGTTCTAGCGGGGGAGCAGGGGAGACCCAGTACTTC. The J gene is TRBJ2-5, the V gene TRBV6-5; TRBD2 matches at 10 bases. The length of the CDR3 is 15 residues. The germline gives CDR1 MNHEY, CDR2 SVGAGI. J lost 5 bases, V lost 4 bases, and 7 bases had no gene match.

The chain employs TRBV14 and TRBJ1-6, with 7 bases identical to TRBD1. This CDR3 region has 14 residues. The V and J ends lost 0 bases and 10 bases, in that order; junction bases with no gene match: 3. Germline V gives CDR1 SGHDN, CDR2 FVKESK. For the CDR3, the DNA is TGTGCCAGCAGCCAAGATACAGGGGAATCACCCCTCCACTTT. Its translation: CASSQDTGESPLHF.

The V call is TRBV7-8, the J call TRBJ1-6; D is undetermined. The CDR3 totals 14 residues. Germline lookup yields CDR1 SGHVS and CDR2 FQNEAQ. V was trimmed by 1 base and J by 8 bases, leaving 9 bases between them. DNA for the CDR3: TGTGCCAGCAGCTTAGGACTGACCGATTCACCCCTCCACTTT. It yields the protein CASSLGLTDSPLHF.

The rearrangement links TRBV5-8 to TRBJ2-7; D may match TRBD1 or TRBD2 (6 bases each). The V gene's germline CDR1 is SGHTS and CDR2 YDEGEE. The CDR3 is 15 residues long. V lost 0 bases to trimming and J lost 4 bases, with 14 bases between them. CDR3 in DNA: TGTGCCAGCAGCTTGGCGGGGGCCGACCCTTACGAGCAGTACTTC. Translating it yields CASSLAGADPYEQYF.

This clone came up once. This CDR3 reads CASSLGRFNQPQHF. As DNA, the CDR3 is TGTGCCAGCAGTTTAGGTCGGTTCAATCAGCCCCAGCATTTT. This chain links TRBV27 with TRBJ1-5; D unresolved. CDR3 length: 14 amino acids. Germline CDR1 MNHEY, CDR2 SMNVEV (reference sequence). V was pared by 2 bases and J by 3 bases, with 8 bases between.

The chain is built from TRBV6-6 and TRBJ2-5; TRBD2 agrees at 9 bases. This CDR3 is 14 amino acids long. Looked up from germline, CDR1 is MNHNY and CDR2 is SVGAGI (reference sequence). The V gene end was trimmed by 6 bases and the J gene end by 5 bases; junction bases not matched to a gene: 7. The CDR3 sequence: CASSWRGGGETQYF. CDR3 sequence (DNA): TGTGCCAGCAGCTGGCGGGGGGGCGGGGAGACCCAGTACTTC.

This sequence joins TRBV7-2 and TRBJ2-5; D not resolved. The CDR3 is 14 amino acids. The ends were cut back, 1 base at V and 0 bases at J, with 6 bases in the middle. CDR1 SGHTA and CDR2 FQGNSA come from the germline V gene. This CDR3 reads CASSLDRYQETQYF. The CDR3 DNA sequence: TGTGCCAGCAGCTTAGATAGATACCAAGAGACCCAGTACTTC. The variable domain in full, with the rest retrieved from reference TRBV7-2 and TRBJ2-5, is GAGVSQSPSNKVTEKGKDVELRCDPISGHTALYWYRQSLGQGLEFLIYFQGNSAPDKSGLPSDRFSAERTGGSVSTLTIQRTQQEDSAVYLCASSLDRYQETQYFGPGTRLLVL.

The CDR3 region is CASFSPGPSYEQYF. CDR3 DNA: TGTGCCAGCTTTTCGCCGGGCCCTTCCTACGAGCAGTACTTC. The V gene is TRBV6-5, the J gene TRBJ2-7, with D uncertain. CDR1 and CDR2 from the germline V gene are MNHEY and SVGAGI. The ends were cut back, 8 bases at V and 1 base at J, with 15 bases in the middle. The CDR3 totals 14 residues.